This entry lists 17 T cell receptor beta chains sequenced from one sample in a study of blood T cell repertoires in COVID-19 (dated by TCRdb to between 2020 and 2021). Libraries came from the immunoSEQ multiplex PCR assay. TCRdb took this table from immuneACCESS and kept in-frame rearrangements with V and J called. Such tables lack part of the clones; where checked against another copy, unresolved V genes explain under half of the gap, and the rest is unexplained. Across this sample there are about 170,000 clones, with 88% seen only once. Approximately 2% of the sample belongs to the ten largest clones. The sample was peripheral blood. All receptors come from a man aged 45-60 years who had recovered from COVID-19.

This CDR3 reads CASSLSSWPNTGELFF. The CDR3 DNA reads as TGTGCCAGCAGCTTATCTAGCTGGCCGAACACCGGGGAGCTGTTTTTT. The rearrangement uses TRBV7-2 and TRBJ2-2; D may be TRBD2 (5 bases). This CDR3 spans 16 amino acids. CDR1 and CDR2 from the germline V gene are SGHTA and FQGNSA. The V end lost 2 bases, the J end lost 0 bases, and 10 bases lay between the germline ends.

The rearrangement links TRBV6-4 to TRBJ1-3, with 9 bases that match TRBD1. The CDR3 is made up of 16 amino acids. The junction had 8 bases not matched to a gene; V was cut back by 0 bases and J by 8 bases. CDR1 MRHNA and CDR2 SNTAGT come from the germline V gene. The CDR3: CASSDSWDRDPHTIYF. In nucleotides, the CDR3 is TGTGCCAGCAGTGACTCCTGGGACAGGGATCCCCACACCATATATTTT.

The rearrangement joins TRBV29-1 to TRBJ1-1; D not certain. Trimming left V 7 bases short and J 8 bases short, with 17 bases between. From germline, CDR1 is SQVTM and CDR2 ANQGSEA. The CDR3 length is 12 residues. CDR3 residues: CSGREIHPEAFF. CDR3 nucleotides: TGCAGCGGGAGGGAAATTCATCCCGAAGCTTTCTTT.

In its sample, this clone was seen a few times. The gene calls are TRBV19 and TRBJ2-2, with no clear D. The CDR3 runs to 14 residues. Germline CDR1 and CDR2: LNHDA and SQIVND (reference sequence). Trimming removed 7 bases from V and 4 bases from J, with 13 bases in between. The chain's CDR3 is CASTSTSGTGELFF. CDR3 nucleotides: TGTGCCAGTACCTCAACATCGGGCACCGGGGAGCTGTTTTTT. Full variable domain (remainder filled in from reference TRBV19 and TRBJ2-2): DGGITQSPKYLFRKEGQNVTLSCEQNLNHDAMYWYRQDPGQGLRLIYYSQIVNDFQKGDIAEGYSVSREKKESFPLTVTSAQKNPTAFYLCASTSTSGTGELFFGEGSRLTVL.

The CDR3 protein is CASSRDRGKFQPQHF. The DNA of the CDR3 is TGTGCCAGCAGTCGGGACAGGGGAAAGTTTCAGCCCCAGCATTTT. The V call is TRBV2, the J call TRBJ1-5; 10 bases fit TRBD1. In germline, CDR1 is SNHLY, CDR2 FYNNEI. J gave up 6 bases and V 5 bases, and 7 bases lay outside the gene matches. The CDR3 totals 15 residues.

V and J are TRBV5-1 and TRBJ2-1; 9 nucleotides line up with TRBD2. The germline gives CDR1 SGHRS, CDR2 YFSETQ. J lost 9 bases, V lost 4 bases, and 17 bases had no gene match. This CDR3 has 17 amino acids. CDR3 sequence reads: CASSPGLARPSRGEQFF. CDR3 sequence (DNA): TGCGCCAGCAGCCCCGGACTAGCGAGGCCTTCGAGGGGTGAGCAGTTCTTC.

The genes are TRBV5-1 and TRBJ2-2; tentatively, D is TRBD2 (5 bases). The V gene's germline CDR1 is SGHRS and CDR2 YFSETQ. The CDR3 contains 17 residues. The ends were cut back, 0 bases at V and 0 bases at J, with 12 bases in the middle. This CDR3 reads CASSLALVGANTGELFF. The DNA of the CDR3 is TGCGCCAGCAGCTTGGCCTTGGTCGGGGCGAACACCGGGGAGCTGTTTTTT.

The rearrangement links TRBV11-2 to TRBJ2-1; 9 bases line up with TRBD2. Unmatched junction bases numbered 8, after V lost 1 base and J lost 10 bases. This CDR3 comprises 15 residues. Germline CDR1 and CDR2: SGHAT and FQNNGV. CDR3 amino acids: CASSLVPLAGMEQFF. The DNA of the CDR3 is TGTGCCAGCAGCTTAGTTCCCCTAGCGGGGATGGAGCAGTTCTTC.

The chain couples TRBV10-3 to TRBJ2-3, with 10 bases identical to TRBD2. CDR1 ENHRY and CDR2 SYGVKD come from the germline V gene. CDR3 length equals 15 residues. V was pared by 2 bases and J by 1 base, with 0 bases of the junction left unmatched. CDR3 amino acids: CAISEGTSGTDTQYF. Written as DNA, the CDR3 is TGTGCCATCAGTGAGGGGACTAGCGGCACAGATACGCAGTATTTT.

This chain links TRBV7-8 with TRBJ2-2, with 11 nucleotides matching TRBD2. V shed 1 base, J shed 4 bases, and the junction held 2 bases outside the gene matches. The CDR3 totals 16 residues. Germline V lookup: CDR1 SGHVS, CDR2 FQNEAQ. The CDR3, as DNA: TGTGCCAGCAGCTTAGGACTAGCGGGATCCACCGGGGAGCTGTTTTTT. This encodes CASSLGLAGSTGELFF.

The CDR3 reads CASAGTGLYNEQFF. Written as DNA, the CDR3 is TGTGCCAGCGCCGGGACAGGTTTATACAATGAGCAGTTCTTC. The V and J genes are TRBV18 and TRBJ2-1, with TRBD1 matching 8 bases. Per the germline V gene, CDR1 is KGHSH and CDR2 is LQKENI. Germline trimming cut 8 bases from V and 4 bases from J; bases unmatched to any gene: 7. The CDR3 contains 14 residues.

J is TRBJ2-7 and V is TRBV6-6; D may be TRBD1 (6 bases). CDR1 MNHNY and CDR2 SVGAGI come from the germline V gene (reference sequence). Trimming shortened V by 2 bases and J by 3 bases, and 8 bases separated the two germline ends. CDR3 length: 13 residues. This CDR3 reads CASSYGRGYEQYF. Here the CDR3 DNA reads TGTGCCAGCAGTTACGGCAGGGGCTACGAGCAGTACTTC.

The DNA for the CDR3 is TGCGCCAGCAGTCAATCGTGGGCTCGTCGCGTGTGTGGCAATCAGCCCCAGCATTTT. Translated, it gives CASSQSWARRVCGNQPQHF. The J gene is TRBJ1-5, the V gene TRBV23-1; D not certain. TRBV23-1 is noted as an ORF with a role that remains uncertain. This CDR3 contains 19 residues. V was cut by 0 bases and J by 2 bases, with 20 bases left in between.

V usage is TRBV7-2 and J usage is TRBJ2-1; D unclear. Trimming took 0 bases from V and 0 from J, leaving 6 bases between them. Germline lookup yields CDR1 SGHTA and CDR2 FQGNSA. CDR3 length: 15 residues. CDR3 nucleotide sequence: TGTGCCAGCAGCTTAGCGTACTCCTCCTACAATGAGCAGTTCTTC. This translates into CASSLAYSSYNEQFF.

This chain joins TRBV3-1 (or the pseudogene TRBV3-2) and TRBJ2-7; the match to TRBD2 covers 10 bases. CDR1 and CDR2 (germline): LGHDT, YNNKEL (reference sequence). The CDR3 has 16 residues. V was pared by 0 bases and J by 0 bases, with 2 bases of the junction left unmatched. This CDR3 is CASSQDASGSSYEQYF. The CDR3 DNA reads TGTGCCAGCAGCCAAGATGCTAGCGGGAGCTCCTACGAGCAGTACTTC.

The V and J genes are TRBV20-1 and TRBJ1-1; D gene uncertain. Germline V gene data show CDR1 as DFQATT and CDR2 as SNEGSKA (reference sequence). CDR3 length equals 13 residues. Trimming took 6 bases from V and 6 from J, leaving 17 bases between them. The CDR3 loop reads CSASGRVGSEAFF. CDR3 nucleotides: TGCAGTGCCAGTGGGAGGGTGGGCTCTGAAGCTTTCTTT.

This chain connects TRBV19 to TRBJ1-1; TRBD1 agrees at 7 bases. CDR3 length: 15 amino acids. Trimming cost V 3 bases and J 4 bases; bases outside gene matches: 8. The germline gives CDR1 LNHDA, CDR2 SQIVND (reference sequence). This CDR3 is CASSIPRGGPTEAFF. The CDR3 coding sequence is TGTGCCAGTAGTATCCCCCGAGGGGGCCCCACTGAAGCTTTCTTT.